The clone carrying this TCR beta chain was detected ten times or more. Its antigen is currently unknown. Researchers took RNA transcripts and amplified TCR beta CDR3 regions from them. The first-round RT-PCR employed HTBI primers together with the Qiagen OneStep RT-PCR kit. A multiplex PCR was then performed as the second round. Via MiXCR, TCRdb re-called the multiplex PCR reads, giving one row per CDR3 protein. Of hundreds of thousands of distinct CDR3 sequences listed, approximately 21% are singletons. This sample is part of a study of Graves' ophthalmopathy and Graves' hyperthyroidism. Study as a whole: Peripheral blood was gathered at first diagnosis, ahead of any treatment whatsoever.

CDR3 size: 15 residues. The germline CDR1 and CDR2 sequences are SGHAT and FQNNGV. With 4 bases removed from V and 4 bases from J, the gap between germline ends came to 14 bases. Study-wide results and caveats: The model predicted progression of ophthalmopathy with a sensitivity of roughly 69%, and its specificity was 72% to 85%.

The gene calls are TRBV11-2 and TRBJ1-3; possible D gene TRBD1, 6 bases. Material: peripheral blood. The origin of this receptor is a woman in her late teens or twenties with stable Graves' hyperthyroidism. Some clones in this sample may be carry-over from other donors' samples. The CDR3 is CASSSGARSGNTIYF. Written as DNA, the CDR3 is TGTGCCAGCAGCTCGGGGGCGCGCTCGGGAAACACCATATATTTT.